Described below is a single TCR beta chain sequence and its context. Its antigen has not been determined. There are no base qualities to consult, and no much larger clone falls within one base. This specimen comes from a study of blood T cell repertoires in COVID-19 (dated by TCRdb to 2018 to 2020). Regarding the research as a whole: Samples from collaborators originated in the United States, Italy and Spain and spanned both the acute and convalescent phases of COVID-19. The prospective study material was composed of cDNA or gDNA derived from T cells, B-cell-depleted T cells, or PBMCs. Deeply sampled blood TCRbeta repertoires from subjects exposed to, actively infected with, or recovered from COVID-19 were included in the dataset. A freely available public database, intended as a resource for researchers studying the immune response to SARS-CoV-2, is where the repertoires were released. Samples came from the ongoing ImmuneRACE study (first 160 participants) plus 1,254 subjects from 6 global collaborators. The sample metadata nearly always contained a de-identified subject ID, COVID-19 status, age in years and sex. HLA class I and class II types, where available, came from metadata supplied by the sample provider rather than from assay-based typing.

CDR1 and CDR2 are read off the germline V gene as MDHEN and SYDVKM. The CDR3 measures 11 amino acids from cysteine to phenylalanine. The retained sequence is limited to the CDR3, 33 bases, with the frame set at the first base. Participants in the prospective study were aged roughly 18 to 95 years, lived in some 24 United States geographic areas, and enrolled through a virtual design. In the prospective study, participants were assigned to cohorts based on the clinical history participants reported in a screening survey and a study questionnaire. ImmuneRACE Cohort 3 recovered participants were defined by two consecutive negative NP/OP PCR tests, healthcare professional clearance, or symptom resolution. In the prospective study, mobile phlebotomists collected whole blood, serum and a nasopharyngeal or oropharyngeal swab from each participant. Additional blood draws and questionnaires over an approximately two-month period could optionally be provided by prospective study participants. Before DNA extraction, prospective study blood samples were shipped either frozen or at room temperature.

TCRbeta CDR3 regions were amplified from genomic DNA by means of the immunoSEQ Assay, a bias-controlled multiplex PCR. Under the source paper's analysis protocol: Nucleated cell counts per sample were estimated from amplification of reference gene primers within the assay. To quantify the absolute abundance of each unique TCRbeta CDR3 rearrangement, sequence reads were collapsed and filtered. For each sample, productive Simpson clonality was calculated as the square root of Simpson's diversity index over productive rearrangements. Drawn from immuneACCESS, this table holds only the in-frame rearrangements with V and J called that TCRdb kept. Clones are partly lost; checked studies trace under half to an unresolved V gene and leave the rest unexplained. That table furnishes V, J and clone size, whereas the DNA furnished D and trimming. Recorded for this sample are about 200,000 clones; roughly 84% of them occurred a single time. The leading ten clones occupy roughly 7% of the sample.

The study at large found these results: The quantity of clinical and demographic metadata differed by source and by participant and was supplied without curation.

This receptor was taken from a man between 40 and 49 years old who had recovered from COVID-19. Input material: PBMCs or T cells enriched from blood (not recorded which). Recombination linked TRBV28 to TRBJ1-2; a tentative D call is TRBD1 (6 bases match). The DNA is TGTGCTACAAGGGGGAACTATGGCTACACCTTC. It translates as CATRGNYGYTF.